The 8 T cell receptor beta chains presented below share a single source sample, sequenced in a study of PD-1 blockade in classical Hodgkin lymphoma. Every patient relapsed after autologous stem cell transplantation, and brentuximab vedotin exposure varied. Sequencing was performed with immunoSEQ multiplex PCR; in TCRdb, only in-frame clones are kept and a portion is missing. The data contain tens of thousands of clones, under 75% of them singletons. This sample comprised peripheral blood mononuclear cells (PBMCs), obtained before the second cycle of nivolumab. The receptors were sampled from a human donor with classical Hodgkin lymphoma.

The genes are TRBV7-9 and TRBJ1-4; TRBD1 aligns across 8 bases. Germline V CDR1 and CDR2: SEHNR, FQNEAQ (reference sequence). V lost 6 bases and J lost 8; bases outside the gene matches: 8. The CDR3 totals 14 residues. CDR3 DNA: TGTGCCAGCAGTCCCGGGACAGGAGTGGAAAAACTGTTTTTT. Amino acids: CASSPGTGVEKLFF.

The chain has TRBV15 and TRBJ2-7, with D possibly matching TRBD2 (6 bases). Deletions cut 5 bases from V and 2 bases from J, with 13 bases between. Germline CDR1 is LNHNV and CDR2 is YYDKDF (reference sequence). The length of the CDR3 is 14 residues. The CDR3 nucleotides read TGTGCCACCAGCGTGCGGGGTCCTGCCTACGAGCAGTACTTC. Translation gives CATSVRGPAYEQYF.

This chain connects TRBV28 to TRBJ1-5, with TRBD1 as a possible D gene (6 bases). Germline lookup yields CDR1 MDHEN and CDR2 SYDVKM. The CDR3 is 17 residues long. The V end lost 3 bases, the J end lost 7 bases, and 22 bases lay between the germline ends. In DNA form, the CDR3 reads TGTGCCAGCAGTTTGTGGGACACCCAAAAGAGTATACAGCCCCAGCATTTT. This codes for CASSLWDTQKSIQPQHF.

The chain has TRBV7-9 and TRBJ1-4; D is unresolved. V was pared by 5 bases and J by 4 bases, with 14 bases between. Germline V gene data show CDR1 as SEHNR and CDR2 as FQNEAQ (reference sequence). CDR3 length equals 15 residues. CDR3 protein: CASSPGGQFNEKLFF. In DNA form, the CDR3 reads TGTGCCAGCAGCCCAGGTGGGCAGTTTAATGAAAAACTGTTTTTT.

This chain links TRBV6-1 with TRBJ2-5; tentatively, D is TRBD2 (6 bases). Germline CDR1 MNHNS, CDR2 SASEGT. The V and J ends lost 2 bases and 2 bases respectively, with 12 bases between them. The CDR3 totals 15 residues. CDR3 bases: TGTGCCAGCAGTGAACGGGGCGGGGTACAAGAGACCCAGTACTTC. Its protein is CASSERGGVQETQYF.

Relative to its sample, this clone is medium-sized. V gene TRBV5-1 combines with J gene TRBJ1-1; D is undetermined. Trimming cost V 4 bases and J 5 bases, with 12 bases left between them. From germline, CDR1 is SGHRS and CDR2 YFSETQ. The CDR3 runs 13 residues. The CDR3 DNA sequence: TGCGCCAGCAGCGAGGACCTGGGAACTGAAGCTTTCTTT. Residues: CASSEDLGTEAFF.

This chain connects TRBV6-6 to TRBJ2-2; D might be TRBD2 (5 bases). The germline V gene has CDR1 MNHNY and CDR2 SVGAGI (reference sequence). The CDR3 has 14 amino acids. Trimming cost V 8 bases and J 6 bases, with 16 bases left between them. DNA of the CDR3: TGTGCCAGCCTCGCCGGGGTAGGATCCGGGGAGCTGTTTTTT. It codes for CASLAGVGSGELFF.

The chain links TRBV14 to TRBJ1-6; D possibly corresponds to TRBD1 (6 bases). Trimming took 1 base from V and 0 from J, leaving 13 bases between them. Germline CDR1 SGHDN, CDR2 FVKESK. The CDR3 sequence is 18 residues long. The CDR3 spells CASSQVGAGSSYNSPLHF. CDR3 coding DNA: TGTGCCAGCAGCCAAGTGGGGGCCGGCAGCTCCTATAATTCACCCCTCCACTTT.